The 13 T cell receptor beta chains reported below all come from one sample, sequenced in a study of T cell responses to AZD1222 COVID-19 vaccine. Sequencing used immunoSEQ multiplex PCR; TCRdb keeps in-frame clones, though not all of them. The top ten hold 23% of the sample, which has 66,000 or so clones, around 74% seen once. The specimen comprised peripheral blood, sampled on day 0 of MenACWY control vaccination. These receptors came from an adult in good health.

This clone was found a few times. This rearrangement joins TRBV28 to TRBJ1-2; D not resolved. In germline, CDR1 is MDHEN, CDR2 SYDVKM. The V end lost 6 bases, the J end lost 3 bases, and 14 bases lay between the germline ends. The CDR3 runs 14 residues. The CDR3 DNA reads TGTGCCAGCAGAGCCGATGGGGAGCACTATGGCTACACCTTC. This gives the protein CASRADGEHYGYTF.

The V call is TRBV3-1 (or the pseudogene TRBV3-2), the J call TRBJ1-6, with D tentatively TRBD1 (5 bases). The CDR3 is made up of 14 amino acids. Germline V gene sequence: CDR1 LGHDT, CDR2 YNNKEL (reference sequence). V lost 4 bases, J lost 5 bases, and 9 bases lay in between. The CDR3 here is CASSRTGDNSPLHF. DNA of the CDR3: TGTGCCAGCAGCCGAACAGGAGATAATTCACCCCTCCACTTT.

The chain employs TRBV20-1 and TRBJ1-1; the match to TRBD1 covers 7 bases. The CDR3 is 15 residues long. J gave up 1 base and V 3 bases, and 8 bases lay outside the gene matches. In germline, CDR1 is DFQATT, CDR2 SNEGSKA (reference sequence). The CDR3 coding sequence is TGCAGTGCTAGTCTGGAGGGGGCTACGAACACTGAAGCTTTCTTT. Translated: CSASLEGATNTEAFF.

The chain carries TRBV6-5 and TRBJ2-1; 7 nucleotides agree with TRBD2. The CDR3 is made up of 14 amino acids. The junction had 8 bases not matched to a gene; V was cut back by 7 bases and J by 5 bases. The V gene's germline CDR1 is MNHEY and CDR2 SVGAGI. The CDR3: CASTQLASDNEQFF. DNA for the CDR3: TGTGCCAGCACCCAACTAGCGTCCGACAATGAGCAGTTCTTC.

V gene TRBV30 combines with J gene TRBJ2-1; D call uncertain. Germline values: CDR1 GTSNPN, CDR2 SVGIG (reference sequence). The CDR3 contains 13 residues. V lost 0 bases, J lost 4 bases, and 7 bases lay in between. The CDR3 is CAWSVQGYNEQFF. The CDR3 nucleotides read TGTGCCTGGAGTGTACAAGGTTACAATGAGCAGTTCTTC.

V and J are TRBV18 and TRBJ1-2; no firm D call. From germline, CDR1 is KGHSH and CDR2 LQKENI. This CDR3 comprises 13 residues. V shed 2 bases and J shed 5 bases, with 9 bases lying between them. The CDR3 bases are TGTGCCAGCTCACCATCATCGGAGTATGGCTACACCTTC. This sequence encodes CASSPSSEYGYTF.

In its sample, this clone is large (0.1 to 1%). The chain carries TRBV2 and TRBJ1-1; D unresolved. The CDR3 contains 13 residues. Germline V gene lookup returns CDR1 SNHLY and CDR2 FYNNEI. Deletions cut 4 bases from V and 3 bases from J, with 9 bases between. CDR3 DNA sequence: TGTGCCAGCAGTGCAGGTAGTCACACTGAAGCTTTCTTT. Amino acid sequence: CASSAGSHTEAFF.

The gene calls are TRBV19 and TRBJ2-7; the match to TRBD2 covers 7 bases. The CDR3 runs to 12 residues. The V gene's germline CDR1 is LNHDA and CDR2 SQIVND (reference sequence). With 5 bases clipped from V and 3 bases from J, the junction kept 1 base outside the gene matches. CDR3: CASSPGGYEQYF. Written as DNA, the CDR3 is TGTGCCAGTAGTCCGGGGGGCTACGAGCAGTACTTC.

The chain couples TRBV6-5 to TRBJ1-3; tentative D call: TRBD1 (5 bases). The germline V and J ends were trimmed by 6 bases and 7 bases, with 16 bases remaining between them. The CDR3 spans 14 residues. Germline values: CDR1 MNHEY, CDR2 SVGAGI. CDR3 bases: TGTGCCAGCAGGCTCTTCGGGGGACTGAACACCATATATTTT. Translating it yields CASRLFGGLNTIYF.

The rearrangement links TRBV21-1 to TRBJ2-2; no DNA check was done on the table's D call, TRBD2. TRBV21-1 is deemed a pseudogene. The CDR3 extends over 13 amino acids. For the CDR3, the DNA is TGTGCCCGTCACCGAGGATGGGCCGGGGAGCTGTTTTTT. It yields the protein CARHRGWAGELFF.

The chain is built from TRBV27 and TRBJ1-2; TRBD1 might be the D (5 bases). In germline, CDR1 is MNHEY, CDR2 SMNVEV (reference sequence). The CDR3 is 12 residues long. V was trimmed by 6 bases and J by 4 bases, leaving 9 bases between them. The CDR3 here is CASRGGPYGYTF. CDR3 sequence (DNA): TGTGCCAGCAGGGGGGGTCCCTATGGCTACACCTTC.

The J gene is TRBJ2-1, the V gene TRBV28; 7 positions agree with TRBD2. This CDR3 is built from 13 residues. Germline CDR1 MDHEN, CDR2 SYDVKM. J lost 8 bases, V lost 6 bases, and 7 bases had no gene match. The DNA of the CDR3 is TGTGCCAGCAGCCTGGGACTAACGGATGAGCAGTTCTTC. It codes for CASSLGLTDEQFF. Full variable domain (missing parts from reference TRBV28 and TRBJ2-1): DVKVTQSSRYLVKRTGEKVFLECVQDMDHENMFWYRQDPGLGLRLIYFSYDVKMKEKGDIPEGYSVSREKKERFSLILESASTNQTSMYLCASSLGLTDEQFFGPGTRLTVL.

The V gene is TRBV7-8, the J gene TRBJ1-1; D is uncertain. V lost 1 base to trimming and J lost 2 bases, with 8 bases between them. The CDR3 covers 14 residues. CDR1 is SGHVS and CDR2 is FQNEAQ in the germline V gene. The CDR3 sequence is CASSLGGRNTEAFF. DNA of the CDR3: TGTGCCAGCAGCTTAGGAGGACGAAACACTGAAGCTTTCTTT. Full variable domain (missing parts from reference TRBV7-8 and TRBJ1-1): GAGVSQSPRYKVAKRGQDVALRCDPISGHVSLFWYQQALGQGPEFLTYFQNEAQLDKSGLPSDRFFAERPEGSVSTLKIQRTQQEDSAVYLCASSLGGRNTEAFFGQGTRLTVV.